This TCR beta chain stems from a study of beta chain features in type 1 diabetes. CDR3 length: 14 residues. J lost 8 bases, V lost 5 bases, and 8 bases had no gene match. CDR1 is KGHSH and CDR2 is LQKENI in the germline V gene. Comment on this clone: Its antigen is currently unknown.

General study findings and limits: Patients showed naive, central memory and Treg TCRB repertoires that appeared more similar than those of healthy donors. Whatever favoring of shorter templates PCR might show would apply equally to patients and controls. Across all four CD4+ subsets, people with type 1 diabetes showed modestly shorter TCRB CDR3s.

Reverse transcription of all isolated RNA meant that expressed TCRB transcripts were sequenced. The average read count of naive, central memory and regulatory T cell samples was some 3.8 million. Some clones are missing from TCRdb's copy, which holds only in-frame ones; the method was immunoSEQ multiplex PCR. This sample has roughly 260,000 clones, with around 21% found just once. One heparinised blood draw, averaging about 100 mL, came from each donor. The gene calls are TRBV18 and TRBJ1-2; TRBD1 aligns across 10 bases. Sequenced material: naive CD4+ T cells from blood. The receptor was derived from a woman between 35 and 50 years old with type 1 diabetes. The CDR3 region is CASSSRQGAYGYTF. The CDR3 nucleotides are TGTGCCAGCTCATCAAGACAGGGGGCTTACGGCTACACCTTC.